There are many counts of the clone carrying this T cell receptor (beta chain). Its antigen is not identified. Quantitative 5'-RACE was performed with molecular barcodes, and it yielded the TCR beta libraries. Each CDR3 protein is one row after TCRdb ran MiXCR on the 5' RACE reads. The sample lists about 210,000 distinct CDR3 sequences, just under 7.5% occurring once. The data stem from a study of CD8 T cells in ankylosing spondylitis. Study findings and constraints: Clones tied to disease were said to be significantly enriched in matched ankylosing spondylitis synovial fluid. One TCR beta motif, made up of roughly eight highly homologous variants, appeared characteristic of ankylosing spondylitis blood. Peripheral blood samples showed relatively rare disease-linked clones, and these clones were CD8+. Past research had described some motif variants in reactive arthritis synovial fluid and blood.

Sequencing used blood, either unsorted or a sorted T cell fraction (not recorded which). This clonotype was sampled from a male donor with ankylosing spondylitis.

CDR3 sequence (DNA): TGTGCCAGCGAAAGTGAGCAGTTCTTC. It translates to CASESEQFF. The V and J genes are TRBV7-9 and TRBJ2-1; no clear D. Trimming cost V 8 bases and J 9 bases, with 5 bases left between them. This CDR3 comprises 9 residues. Germline V gene lookup returns CDR1 SEHNR and CDR2 FQNEAQ (reference sequence).